This T cell receptor beta chain was identified in a study of T-cell reconstitution after alpha-beta-depleted transplantation in children. General observations from the study: Several hundred rapidly expanded clones from non-depleted graft cells reportedly supplied alpha-beta T cells about two months post-transplant. Fresh T-cell production supplied most of the T-cell counts and diversity seen one year after transplant.

Unmatched junction bases numbered 3, after V lost 5 bases and J lost 4 bases. The CDR3 runs to 13 residues. For TCRbeta, the library was prepared with unique molecular identifiers. TCRdb recomputed calls from the PCR reads with MiXCR, one row per CDR3 protein. The sample records 480,000 or so distinct CDR3 sequences, about 10% being singletons. This clonotype was counted many times. Its antigen is unidentified. The sequence was obtained from a child aged 2-9 years with inherited bone marrow failure, due to receive a stem cell transplant. The chain combines TRBV12-3 or TRBV12-4 with TRBJ1-1; TRBD1 agrees at 8 bases. Source: PBMCs, taken before TCRalphabeta/CD19-depleted stem cell transplant. Written as DNA, the CDR3 is TGTGCCAGCAGTACAGACAGGGGCACTGAAGCTTTCTTT. Translation gives CASSTDRGTEAFF.